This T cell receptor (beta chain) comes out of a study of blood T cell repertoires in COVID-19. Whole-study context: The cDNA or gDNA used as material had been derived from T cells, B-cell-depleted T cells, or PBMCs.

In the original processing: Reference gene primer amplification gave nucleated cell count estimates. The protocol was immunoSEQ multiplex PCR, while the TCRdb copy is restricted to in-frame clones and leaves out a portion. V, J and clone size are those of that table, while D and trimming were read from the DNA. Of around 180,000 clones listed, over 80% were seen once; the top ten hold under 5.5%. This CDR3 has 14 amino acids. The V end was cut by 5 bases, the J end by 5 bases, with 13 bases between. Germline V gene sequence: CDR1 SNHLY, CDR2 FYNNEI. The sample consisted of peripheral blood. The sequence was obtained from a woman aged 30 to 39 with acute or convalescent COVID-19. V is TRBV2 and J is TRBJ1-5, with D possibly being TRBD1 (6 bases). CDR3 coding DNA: TGTGCCAGCAGTCTTGGAGAGGGGGATCAGCCCCAGCATTTT. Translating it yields CASSLGEGDQPQHF.